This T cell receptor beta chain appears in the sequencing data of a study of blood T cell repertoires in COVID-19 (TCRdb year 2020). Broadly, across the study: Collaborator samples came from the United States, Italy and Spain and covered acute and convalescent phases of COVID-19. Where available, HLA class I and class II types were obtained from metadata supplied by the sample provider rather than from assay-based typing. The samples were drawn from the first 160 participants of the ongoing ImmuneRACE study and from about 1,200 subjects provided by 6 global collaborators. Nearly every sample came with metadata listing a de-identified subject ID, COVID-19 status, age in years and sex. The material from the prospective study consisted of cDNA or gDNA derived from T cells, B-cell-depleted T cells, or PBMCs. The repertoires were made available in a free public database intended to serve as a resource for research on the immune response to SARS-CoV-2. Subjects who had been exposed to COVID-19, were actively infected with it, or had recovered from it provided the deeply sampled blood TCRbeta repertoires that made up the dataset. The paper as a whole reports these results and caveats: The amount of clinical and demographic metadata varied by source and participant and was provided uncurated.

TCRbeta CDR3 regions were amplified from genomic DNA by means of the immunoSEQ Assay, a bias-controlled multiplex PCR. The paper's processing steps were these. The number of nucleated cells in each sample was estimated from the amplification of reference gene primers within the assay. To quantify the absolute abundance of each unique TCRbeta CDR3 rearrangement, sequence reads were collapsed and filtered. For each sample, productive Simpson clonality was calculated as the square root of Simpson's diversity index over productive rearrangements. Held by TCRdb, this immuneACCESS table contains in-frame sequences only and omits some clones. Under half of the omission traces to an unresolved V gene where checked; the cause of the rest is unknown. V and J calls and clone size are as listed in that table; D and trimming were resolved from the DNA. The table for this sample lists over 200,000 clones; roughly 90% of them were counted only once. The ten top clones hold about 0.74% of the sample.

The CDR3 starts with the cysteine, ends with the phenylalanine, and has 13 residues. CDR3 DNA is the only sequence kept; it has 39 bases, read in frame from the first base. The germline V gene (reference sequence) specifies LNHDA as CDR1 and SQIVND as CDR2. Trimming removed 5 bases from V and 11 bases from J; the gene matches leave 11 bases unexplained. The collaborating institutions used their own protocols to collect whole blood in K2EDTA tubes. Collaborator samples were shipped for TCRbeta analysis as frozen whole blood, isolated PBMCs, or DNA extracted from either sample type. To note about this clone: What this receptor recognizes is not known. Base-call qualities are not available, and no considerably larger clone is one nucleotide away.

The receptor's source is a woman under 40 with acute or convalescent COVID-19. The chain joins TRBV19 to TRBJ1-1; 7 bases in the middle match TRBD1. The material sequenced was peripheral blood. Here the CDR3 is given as CASSATGTAVAFF. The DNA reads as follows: TGTGCCAGTAGTGCCACCGGGACAGCCGTCGCTTTCTTT.